The present TCR beta chain was sequenced within a study of blood T cell repertoires in COVID-19 (dated by TCRdb to the early 2020s). Looking at the study overall: Samples from collaborators originated in the United States, Italy and Spain and spanned both the acute and convalescent phases of COVID-19. The prospective study material was composed of cDNA or gDNA derived from T cells, B-cell-depleted T cells, or PBMCs. Subjects who had been exposed to COVID-19, were actively infected with it, or had recovered from it provided the deeply sampled blood TCRbeta repertoires that made up the dataset. The repertoires were made available in a free public database intended to serve as a resource for research on the immune response to SARS-CoV-2. Samples were obtained from the ongoing ImmuneRACE study (first 160 participants) and from some 1,300 subjects provided by 6 global collaborators. The sample metadata nearly always contained a de-identified subject ID, COVID-19 status, age in years and sex. Where HLA class I and class II types were available, the types were taken from metadata supplied by the sample provider, not from assay-based typing.

Remarks on this clone: No cognate antigen has been identified for it. Within one base of it there is no much larger clone, and no base qualities were kept.

The collaborating institutions used their own protocols to collect whole blood in K2EDTA tubes. For TCRbeta analysis, collaborators shipped samples in one of three forms: frozen whole blood, isolated PBMCs, or DNA extracted from either of those sample types. The CDR3 runs 15 residues from the cysteine to the phenylalanine. The entry retains the CDR3 DNA only, 45 bases that are in frame from base 1. Via the germline V gene, CDR1 is MNHEY and CDR2 SVGAGI. Ends trimmed: V by 7 bases, J by 6 bases; bases unmatched to a gene: 6. What the authors observed across the whole study: The amount of clinical and demographic metadata varied by source and participant and was provided uncurated.

TCRbeta CDR3 regions were amplified from genomic DNA using the immunoSEQ Assay, a bias-controlled multiplex PCR. Processing in the source paper ran as follows. The number of nucleated cells in each sample was estimated by amplification of reference gene primers within the assay. To quantify the absolute abundance of each unique TCRbeta CDR3 rearrangement, sequence reads were collapsed and filtered. Productive Simpson clonality was computed per sample as the square root of Simpson's diversity index over productive rearrangements. TCRdb carries this immuneACCESS record with in-frame sequences only. Its versions omit some clonotypes, under half of them owing to an unresolved V gene in the studies checked, with the rest unexplained. V, J and clone size reflect that table, while D and trimming were determined from the DNA. The sample includes about 66,000 clones, with around 92% observed a single time. The ten largest clones capture approximately 1.5% of the sample.

The sequence derives from a man aged 60 to 69 with acute or convalescent COVID-19. The sequenced material came from peripheral blood. The rearranged segments are TRBV6-5 and TRBJ2-1; 13 junctional bases match TRBD2. The CDR3 loop reads CASTRLAGGLNEQFF. The sequenced DNA is TGTGCCAGCACCCGACTAGCGGGGGGTCTCAATGAGCAGTTCTTC.